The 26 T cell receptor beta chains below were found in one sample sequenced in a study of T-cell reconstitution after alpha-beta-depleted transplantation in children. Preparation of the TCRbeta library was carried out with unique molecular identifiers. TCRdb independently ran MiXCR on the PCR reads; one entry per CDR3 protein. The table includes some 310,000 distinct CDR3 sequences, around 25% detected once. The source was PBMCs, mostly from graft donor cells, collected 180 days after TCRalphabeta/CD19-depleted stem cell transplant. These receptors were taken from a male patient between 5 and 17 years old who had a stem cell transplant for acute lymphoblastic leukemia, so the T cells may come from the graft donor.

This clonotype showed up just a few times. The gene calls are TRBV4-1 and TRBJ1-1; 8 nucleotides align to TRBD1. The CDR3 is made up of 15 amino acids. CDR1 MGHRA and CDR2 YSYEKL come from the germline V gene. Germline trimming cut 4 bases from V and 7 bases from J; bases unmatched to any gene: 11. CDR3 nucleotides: TGCGCCAGCAGCCCATCCGGGACAGGTTCCCTTGAAGCTTTCTTT. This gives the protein CASSPSGTGSLEAFF.

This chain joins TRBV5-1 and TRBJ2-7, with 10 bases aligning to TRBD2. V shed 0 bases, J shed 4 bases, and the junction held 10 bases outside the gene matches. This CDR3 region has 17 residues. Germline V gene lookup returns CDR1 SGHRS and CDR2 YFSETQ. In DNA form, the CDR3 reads TGCGCCAGCAGCTTGGTGGGGGCTAGCGGGAGTAGGTACGAGCAGTACTTC. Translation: CASSLVGASGSRYEQYF.

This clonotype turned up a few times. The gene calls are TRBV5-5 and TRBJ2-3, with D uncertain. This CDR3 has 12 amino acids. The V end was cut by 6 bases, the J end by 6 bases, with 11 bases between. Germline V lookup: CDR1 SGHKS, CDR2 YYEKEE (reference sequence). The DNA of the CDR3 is TGTGCCAGCAACACCCCCCCGGATACGCAGTATTTT. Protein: CASNTPPDTQYF.

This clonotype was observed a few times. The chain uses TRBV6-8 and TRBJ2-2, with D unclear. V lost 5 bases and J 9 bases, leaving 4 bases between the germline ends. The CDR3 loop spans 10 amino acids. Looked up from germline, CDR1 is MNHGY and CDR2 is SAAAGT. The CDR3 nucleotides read TGTGCCAGCAGTCCCCGGGAGCTGTTTTTT. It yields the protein CASSPRELFF.

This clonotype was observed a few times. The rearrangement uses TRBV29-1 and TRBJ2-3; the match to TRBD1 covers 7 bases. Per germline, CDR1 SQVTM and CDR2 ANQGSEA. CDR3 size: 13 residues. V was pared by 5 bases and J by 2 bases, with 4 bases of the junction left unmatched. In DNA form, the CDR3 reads TGCAGCGTTAGACAGGGTAACACAGATACGCAGTATTTT. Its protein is CSVRQGNTDTQYF.

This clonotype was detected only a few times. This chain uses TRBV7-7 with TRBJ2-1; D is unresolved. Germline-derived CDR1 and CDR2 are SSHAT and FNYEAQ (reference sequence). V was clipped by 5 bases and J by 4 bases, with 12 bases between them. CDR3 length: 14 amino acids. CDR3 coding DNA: TGTGCCAGCAGCCAAGGTCAGGTGTACAATGAGCAGTTCTTC. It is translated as CASSQGQVYNEQFF.

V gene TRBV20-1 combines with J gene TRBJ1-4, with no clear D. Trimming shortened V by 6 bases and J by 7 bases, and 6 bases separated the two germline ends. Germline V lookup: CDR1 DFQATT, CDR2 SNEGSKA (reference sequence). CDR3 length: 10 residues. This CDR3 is CSAPGEKLFF. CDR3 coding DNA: TGCAGTGCGCCGGGTGAAAAACTGTTTTTT.

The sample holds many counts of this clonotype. CDR3: CASSSKRAEQYF. Written as DNA, the CDR3 is TGTGCCAGCAGCTCTAAAAGGGCGGAACAGTACTTC. The chain uses TRBV7-9 and TRBJ2-7; D not resolved. Trimming removed 4 bases from V and 10 bases from J, with 14 bases in between. Germline V gene sequence: CDR1 SEHNR, CDR2 FQNEAQ (reference sequence). The CDR3 is 12 residues long.

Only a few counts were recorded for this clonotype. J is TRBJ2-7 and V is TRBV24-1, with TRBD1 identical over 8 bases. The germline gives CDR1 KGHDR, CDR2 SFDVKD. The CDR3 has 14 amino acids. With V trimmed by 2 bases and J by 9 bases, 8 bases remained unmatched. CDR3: CATSDWVTGVGQYF. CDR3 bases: TGTGCCACCAGTGATTGGGTGACAGGGGTAGGGCAGTACTTC.

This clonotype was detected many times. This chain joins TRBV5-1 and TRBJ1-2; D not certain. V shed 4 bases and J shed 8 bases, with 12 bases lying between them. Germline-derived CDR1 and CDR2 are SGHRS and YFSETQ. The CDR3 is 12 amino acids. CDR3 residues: CASSPGNDGYTF. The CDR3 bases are TGCGCCAGCAGCCCTGGGAATGACGGCTACACCTTC.

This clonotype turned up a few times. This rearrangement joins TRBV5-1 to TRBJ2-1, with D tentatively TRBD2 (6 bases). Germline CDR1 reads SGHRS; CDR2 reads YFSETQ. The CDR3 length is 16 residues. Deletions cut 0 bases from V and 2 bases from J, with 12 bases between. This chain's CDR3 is CASSLAPTRAYNEQFF. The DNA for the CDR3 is TGCGCCAGCAGCTTGGCGCCGACTAGGGCCTACAATGAGCAGTTCTTC.

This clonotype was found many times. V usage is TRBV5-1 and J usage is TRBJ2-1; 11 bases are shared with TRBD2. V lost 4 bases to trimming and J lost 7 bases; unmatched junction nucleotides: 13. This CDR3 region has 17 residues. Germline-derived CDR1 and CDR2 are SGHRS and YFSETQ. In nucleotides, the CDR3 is TGCGCCAGCAGCGTTCTAGCGGGAGGCACCCTAGGAAATGAGCAGTTCTTC. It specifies CASSVLAGGTLGNEQFF. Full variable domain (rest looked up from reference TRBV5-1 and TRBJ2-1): KAGVTQTPRYLIKTRGQQVTLSCSPISGHRSVSWYQQTPGQGLQFLFEYFSETQRNKGNFPGRFSGRQFSNSRSEMNVSTLELGDSALYLCASSVLAGGTLGNEQFFGPGTRLTVL.

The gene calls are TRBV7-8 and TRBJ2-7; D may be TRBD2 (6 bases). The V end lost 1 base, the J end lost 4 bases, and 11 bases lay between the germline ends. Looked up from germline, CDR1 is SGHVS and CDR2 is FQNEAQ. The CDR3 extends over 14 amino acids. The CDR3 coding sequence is TGTGCCAGCAGCTTAGATGGGGGACTGTACGAGCAGTACTTC. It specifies CASSLDGGLYEQYF.

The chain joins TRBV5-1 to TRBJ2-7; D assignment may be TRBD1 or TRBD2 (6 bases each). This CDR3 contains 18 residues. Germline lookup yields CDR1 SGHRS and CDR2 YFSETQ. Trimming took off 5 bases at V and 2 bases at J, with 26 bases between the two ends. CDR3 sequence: CASRSAGVGGLPTYEQYF. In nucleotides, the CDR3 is TGCGCCAGCAGATCCGCCGGGGTGGGGGGCCTTCCAACCTACGAGCAGTACTTC.

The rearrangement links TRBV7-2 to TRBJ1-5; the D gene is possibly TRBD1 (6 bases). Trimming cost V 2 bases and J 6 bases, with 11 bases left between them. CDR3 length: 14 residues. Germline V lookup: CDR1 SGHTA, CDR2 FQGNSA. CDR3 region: CASSLRTGSQPQHF. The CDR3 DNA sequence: TGTGCCAGCAGCTTAAGAACAGGGAGTCAGCCCCAGCATTTT.

The CDR3 is CASSDLAGSEAFF. CDR3 DNA sequence: TGCGCCAGCAGCGATTTGGCCGGGAGTGAAGCTTTCTTT. V gene TRBV4-1 combines with J gene TRBJ1-1; D is unclear. Germline CDR1 MGHRA, CDR2 YSYEKL. This CDR3 contains 13 residues. Trimming cost V 5 bases and J 7 bases, with 14 bases left between them.

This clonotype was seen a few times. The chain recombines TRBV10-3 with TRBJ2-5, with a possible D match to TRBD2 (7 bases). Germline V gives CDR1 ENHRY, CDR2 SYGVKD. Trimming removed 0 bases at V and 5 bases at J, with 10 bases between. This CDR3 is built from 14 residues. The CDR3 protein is CAISESGGQETQYF. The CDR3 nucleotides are TGTGCCATCAGTGAGTCGGGGGGGCAGGAGACCCAGTACTTC.

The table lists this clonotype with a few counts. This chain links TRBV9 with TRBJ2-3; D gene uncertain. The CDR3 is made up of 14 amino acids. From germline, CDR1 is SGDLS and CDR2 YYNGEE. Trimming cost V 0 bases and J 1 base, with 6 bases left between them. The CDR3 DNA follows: TGTGCCAGCAGCGTAGACAGTCGCACAGATACGCAGTATTTT. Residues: CASSVDSRTDTQYF.

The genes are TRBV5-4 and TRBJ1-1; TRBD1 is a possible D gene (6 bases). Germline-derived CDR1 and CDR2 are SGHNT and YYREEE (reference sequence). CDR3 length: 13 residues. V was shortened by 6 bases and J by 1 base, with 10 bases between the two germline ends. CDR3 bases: TGTGCCAGCAAGACAGGACCGAACACTGAAGCTTTCTTT. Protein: CASKTGPNTEAFF.

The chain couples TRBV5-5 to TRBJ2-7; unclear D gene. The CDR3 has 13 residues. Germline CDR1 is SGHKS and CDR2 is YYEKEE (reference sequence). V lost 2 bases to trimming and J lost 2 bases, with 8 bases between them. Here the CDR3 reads CASSFNQAYEQYF. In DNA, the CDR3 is TGTGCCAGCAGCTTTAACCAGGCCTACGAGCAGTACTTC.

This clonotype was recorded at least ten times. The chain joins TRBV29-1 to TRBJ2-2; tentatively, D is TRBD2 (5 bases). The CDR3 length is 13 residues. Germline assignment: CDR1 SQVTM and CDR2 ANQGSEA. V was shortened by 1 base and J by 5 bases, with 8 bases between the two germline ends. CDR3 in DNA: TGCAGCGTTGAAGCTCGAGGGACCGGGGAGCTGTTTTTT. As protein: CSVEARGTGELFF.

The CDR3 spells CASSDSLHPDTQYF. In DNA, the CDR3 is TGTGCCAGCAGTGACTCCTTGCATCCAGATACGCAGTATTTT. The chain uses TRBV6-4 and TRBJ2-3; D call uncertain. The CDR3 extends over 14 amino acids. V lost 0 bases and J lost 4, with 8 bases in between. CDR1 and CDR2 (germline): MRHNA, SNTAGT.

The CDR3 reads CSARQRAGLALHEQYF. The DNA of the CDR3 is TGCAGTGCTAGACAACGTGCGGGACTAGCGCTCCACGAGCAGTACTTC. The chain carries TRBV20-1 and TRBJ2-7; 10 bases map to TRBD2. The V gene's germline CDR1 is DFQATT and CDR2 SNEGSKA (reference sequence). This CDR3 is built from 16 residues. The V gene end was trimmed by 2 bases and the J gene end by 5 bases; junction bases not matched to a gene: 12.

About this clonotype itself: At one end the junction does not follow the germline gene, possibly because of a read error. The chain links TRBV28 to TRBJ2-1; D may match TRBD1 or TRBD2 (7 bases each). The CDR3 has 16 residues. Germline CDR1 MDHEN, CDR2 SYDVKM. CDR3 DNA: TGTGCCAGCACTTTAAGGGGGCTAGCGGAATACAATGAGCAGTTCTTC. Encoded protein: CASTLRGLAEYNEQFF.

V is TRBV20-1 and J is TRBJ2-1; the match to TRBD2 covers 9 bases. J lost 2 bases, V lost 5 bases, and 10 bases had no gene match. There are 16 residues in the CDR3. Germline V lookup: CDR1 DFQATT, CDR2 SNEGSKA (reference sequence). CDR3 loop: CSADVAGDSPYNEQFF. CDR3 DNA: TGCAGTGCTGACGTAGCGGGAGATTCCCCCTACAATGAGCAGTTCTTC.

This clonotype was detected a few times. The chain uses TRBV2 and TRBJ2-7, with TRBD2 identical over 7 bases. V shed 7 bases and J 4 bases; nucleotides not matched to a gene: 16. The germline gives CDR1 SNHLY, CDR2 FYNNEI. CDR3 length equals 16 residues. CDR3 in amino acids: CASTLAALGRLYEQYF. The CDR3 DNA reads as TGTGCCAGCACCCTAGCGGCACTAGGCCGGCTTTACGAGCAGTACTTC.